This TCR beta chain stems from a study of T cells expressing NK-cell markers. The CDR3 is made up of 12 amino acids. Per germline, CDR1 MNHEY and CDR2 SMNVEV (reference sequence). Study-wide results and caveats: For a handful of donors, these clonotypes were likewise the leading ones in the CD3+CD56-NKG2C+ fraction. About six donors carried dominant NKG2C+ clonotypes that made up roughly 1.0-8% of their CD8+ T cells.

Details on this clonotype: Antigen specificity is unknown.

Using the 5' RACE reads, TCRdb records one entry per CDR3 protein without DNA. Recorded for this sample: 150,000 to 200,000 distinct CDR3 sequences. V and J are TRBV27 and TRBJ1-5; the D call from TCRdb, TRBD1, cannot be confirmed without DNA. The specimen was blood T cells: a sorted CD56 or NKG2C T cell subset, CD4+ or CD8+ T cells, or bulk PBMC T cells (not recorded which). This TCR came from a man between 18 and 69 years old in good health. The CDR3 sequence is CASAQGGQPQHF.